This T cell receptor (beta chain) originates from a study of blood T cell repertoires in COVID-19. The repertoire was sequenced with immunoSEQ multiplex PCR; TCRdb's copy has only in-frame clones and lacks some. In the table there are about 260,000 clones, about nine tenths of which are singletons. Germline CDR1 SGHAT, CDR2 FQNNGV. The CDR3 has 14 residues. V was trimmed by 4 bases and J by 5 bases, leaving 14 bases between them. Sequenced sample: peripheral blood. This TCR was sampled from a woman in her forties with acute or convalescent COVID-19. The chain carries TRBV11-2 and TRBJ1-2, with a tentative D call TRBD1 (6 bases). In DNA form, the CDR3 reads TGTGCCAGCAGCTCTCACAGGGTACTTTATGGCTACACCTTC. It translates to CASSSHRVLYGYTF.